The clone carrying this T cell receptor (beta chain) came up a few times. Its antigen is as yet unknown. The data were obtained in a study of T-cell reconstitution after alpha-beta-depleted transplantation in children. As it was prepared, the TCRbeta library received unique molecular identifiers. TCRdb analysed the PCR reads with MiXCR anew, one entry per CDR3 protein. The sample shows 600,000 or so distinct CDR3 sequences, under 25% of them seen only once. Regarding the study as a whole: T-cell numbers and diversity, one year after transplant, stemmed largely from T cells that were newly produced. Two months or so post-transplant, alpha-beta T cells reportedly derived from several hundred expanded graft clones.

V was trimmed by 4 bases and J by 0 bases, leaving 3 bases between them. The CDR3 is 11 amino acids. In germline, CDR1 is DFQATT, CDR2 SNEGSKA (reference sequence). J is TRBJ1-2 and V is TRBV20-1; D is ambiguous. The receptor comes from a boy in the first two years of life who had a stem cell transplant for acute myeloid leukemia, so the T cells may come from the graft donor. The sample was PBMCs, mostly from graft donor cells, taken 360 days after TCRalphabeta/CD19-depleted stem cell transplant. CDR3 in amino acids: CSAKPNYGYTF. The CDR3 DNA follows: TGCAGTGCTAAACCTAACTATGGCTACACCTTC.